Listed below are T cell receptor beta chains from one sample, sequenced in a study of HIV-infected patients and healthy controls. TCRdb called the 5' RACE reads again in MiXCR, with one record for every CDR3 protein. The sample has almost 65,000 distinct CDR3 sequences, about a fifth seen once. The sequenced sample was CD4+ T cells from blood. Receptors originate from a human donor in good health. CDR3s include the opening cysteine and the closing phenylalanine or tryptophan. D genes are given only for firm matches. Size tells how often a clone was seen (once, few, many) or the class of an expanded clone, and some rows leave it out.

v_call	d_call	clone_size	j_call	cdr3_nt	cdr3_aa
TRBV11-2	.	.	TRBJ2-5	TGTGCCAGCAGCTTAGAAGTCTTTAACCTCAAGAGAATGGCCCAGTACTTC	CASSLEVFNLKRMAQYF
TRBV3-1	TRBD2	many	TRBJ2-7	TGTGCCAGCAGCCGTGATGTGGCTAGCGGGAGATCCTACGAGCAGTACTTC	CASSRDVASGRSYEQYF
TRBV19	TRBD1	.	TRBJ2-3	TGTGCCAGTAGTATCCAGGGGGCAAGAATTACAGATACGCAGTATTTT	CASSIQGARITDTQYF
TRBV5-6	TRBD1	.	TRBJ2-5	TGTGCCAGCAGCGGGGACAGGGGTCTGTCCCAGTACTTC	CASSGDRGLSQYF
TRBV5-1	.	many	TRBJ1-5	TGCGCCAGCAGCGCCGACTGGGGGAAGGGACAGCCCCAGCATTTT	CASSADWGKGQPQHF
TRBV11-2	TRBD1	many	TRBJ2-3	TGTGCCAGCAGCACGGACAGGGTAATCACAGATACGCAGTATTTT	CASSTDRVITDTQYF
TRBV12-3/TRBV12-4	.	few	TRBJ2-1	TGTGCCAGCCTCTCCCCCGATTACAATGAGCAGTTCTTC	CASLSPDYNEQFF
TRBV6-2/TRBV6-3	.	many	TRBJ2-6	TGTGCCAGCAGTGAATCAGGAACCCGGATATCTGGGGCCAACGTCCTGACTTTC	CASSESGTRISGANVLTF
TRBV29-1	.	many	TRBJ2-3	TGCAGCGTTCGTCGGCGGCGGGAAGCCCCAGATACGCAGTATTTT	CSVRRRREAPDTQYF
TRBV19	TRBD1	few	TRBJ2-3	TGTGCCAGTAGCGACAGGGCTGGAGATACGCAGTATTTT	CASSDRAGDTQYF
TRBV27	TRBD2	.	TRBJ2-1	TGTGCCAGCAGTCCCGGAGGGAAGCGGGAGTATTACAAGTTCTTC	CASSPGGKREYYKFF
TRBV7-9	.	many	TRBJ2-5	TGTGCCAGCAGCTTAAGACCGAGGGACCAAGAGACCCAGTACTTC	CASSLRPRDQETQYF
TRBV10-3	TRBD2	many	TRBJ2-7	TGTGCCATCAGGTGGACTAGCGGGCTCGACGAGCAGTACTTC	CAIRWTSGLDEQYF
TRBV6-4	.	many	TRBJ1-5	TGTGCCAGCAGTGACGGGGAGAATCAGCCCCAGCATTTT	CASSDGENQPQHF
TRBV11-2	.	.	TRBJ1-1	TGTGCCAGCAGCGCTCAGGGTAACACTGAAGCTTTCTTT	CASSAQGNTEAFF
TRBV6-1	.	.	TRBJ1-1	TGTGCCAGCAGTGTAACACAGGGCGACACTGAAGCTTTCTTT	CASSVTQGDTEAFF
TRBV4-3	TRBD1	few	TRBJ1-4	TGCGCCAGCAGCCAAGACGGAGGGACAGCGAAACTGTTTTTT	CASSQDGGTAKLFF
TRBV10-3	.	.	TRBJ2-5	TGTGCCATCAGTGAGTCGGGTGCTCAAGAGACCCAGTACTTC	CAISESGAQETQYF
TRBV28	TRBD1	many	TRBJ1-6	TGTGCCCTAAAGGACAGGGTCGACTCACCCCTCCACTTT	CALKDRVDSPLHF
TRBV10-3	TRBD1	few	TRBJ1-3	TGTGCCATCAGTGAGTCATCAGGACAGGGGAGCTCTGGAAACACCATATATTTT	CAISESSGQGSSGNTIYF
TRBV20-1	.	once	TRBJ1-5	TGCAGTGCTAGCAATAGCAATCAGCCCCAGCATTTT	CSASNSNQPQHF
TRBV6-5	.	many	TRBJ1-6	TGTGCCAGCACCCCGGATTGGGGAGGGTATTCACCCCTCCACTTT	CASTPDWGGYSPLHF
TRBV20-1	.	medium-sized	TRBJ1-1	TGCAGTGCTAGAGATAAACGGGGGGACCCTGAAGCTTTCTTT	CSARDKRGDPEAFF
TRBV7-9	.	many	TRBJ2-5	TGTGCCAGCAGCTTCCGACAACAGCAAGAGACCCAGTACTTC	CASSFRQQQETQYF
TRBV10-3	.	.	TRBJ2-6	TGTGCCATCAGTGGGGGGCTAACCTCTGGGGCCAACGTCCTGACTTTC	CAISGGLTSGANVLTF
TRBV2	.	few	TRBJ1-1	TGTGCCAGCCAGACCCCCCACACTGAAGCTTTCTTT	CASQTPHTEAFF
TRBV4-1	.	many	TRBJ2-1	TGCGCCAGCAGCCACACGGGACTCCTCTCCTACAATGAGCAGTTCTTC	CASSHTGLLSYNEQFF
TRBV6-6	.	many	TRBJ2-2	TGTGCCAGCCGTAAGGGGGTTATCGGGGAGCTGTTTTTT	CASRKGVIGELFF
TRBV12-3/TRBV12-4	.	few	TRBJ1-3	TGTGCCAGCAGTTTCTATAGGAGCAAATCTGGAAACACCATATATTTT	CASSFYRSKSGNTIYF